Shown below are 8 T cell receptor beta chains from a single sample sequenced in a study of blood T cell repertoires in COVID-19. The data were produced by immunoSEQ multiplex PCR, yet TCRdb's version contains in-frame clones alone and is incomplete. The table records around 220,000 clones, 70% to 90% of them present only once. Sequencing was carried out using peripheral blood. The origin of the receptors is a woman aged 45-65 years with acute or convalescent COVID-19.

This chain links TRBV6-5 with TRBJ1-6, with 10 bases fitting TRBD1. The CDR3 is 13 residues long. V trimming: 10 bases; J trimming: 8 bases; junction bases outside the gene matches: 5. Germline values: CDR1 MNHEY, CDR2 SVGAGI. The CDR3 DNA sequence: TGTGCCATCCGACAGGGGGCGCATTCACCCCTCCACTTT. Amino acid sequence: CAIRQGAHSPLHF.

The sample holds a few counts of this clone. The chain combines TRBV6-5 with TRBJ1-1, with D possibly matching TRBD1 (6 bases). V lost 8 bases, J lost 0 bases, and 10 bases lay in between. CDR3 size: 13 residues. Germline loops: CDR1 MNHEY, CDR2 SVGAGI. The CDR3 reads CASRGHLNTEAFF. In DNA, the CDR3 is TGTGCCAGCCGGGGACATTTGAACACTGAAGCTTTCTTT.

This chain joins TRBV30 and TRBJ2-7; D is unresolved. CDR1 and CDR2 (germline): GTSNPN, SVGIG (reference sequence). This CDR3 spans 12 amino acids. V lost 0 bases and J lost 1, with 4 bases in between. The CDR3 region has the DNA TGTGCCTGGAGTGTGTCTTCCTACGAGCAGTACTTC. Amino acid sequence: CAWSVSSYEQYF.

The gene calls are TRBV5-1 and TRBJ2-5, with 16 bases lining up with TRBD2. The length of the CDR3 is 17 residues. Germline CDR1 and CDR2: SGHRS and YFSETQ. V lost 4 bases and J lost 5; bases outside the gene matches: 8. The CDR3 reads CASSPGLAGGPGETQYF. DNA for the CDR3: TGCGCCAGCAGCCCGGGACTAGCGGGAGGGCCGGGGGAGACCCAGTACTTC. Filled out from reference TRBV5-1 and TRBJ2-5, the complete variable domain reads KAGVTQTPRYLIKTRGQQVTLSCSPISGHRSVSWYQQTPGQGLQFLFEYFSETQRNKGNFPGRFSGRQFSNSRSEMNVSTLELGDSALYLCASSPGLAGGPGETQYFGPGTRLLVL.

Remarks on this clone: The sample carries other DNA sequences with the same CDR3. The chain has TRBV5-1 and TRBJ2-2; TRBD1 matches at 7 bases. Germline assignment: CDR1 SGHRS and CDR2 YFSETQ. V lost 0 bases, J lost 6 bases, and 2 bases stayed unmatched. The CDR3 totals 14 residues. DNA for the CDR3: TGCGCCAGCAGCTTGGACAGGGGTGCCGGGGAGCTGTTTTTT. Translated, it gives CASSLDRGAGELFF.

V usage is TRBV7-2 and J usage is TRBJ2-3, with 15 bases aligning to TRBD2. V shed 2 bases and J 3 bases; nucleotides not matched to a gene: 6. The CDR3 spans 18 residues. The germline V gene has CDR1 SGHTA and CDR2 FQGNSA. The CDR3 DNA reads TGTGCCAGCAGCTTACCACCCGGGACTAGCGGGAGGACAGATACGCAGTATTTT. It yields the protein CASSLPPGTSGRTDTQYF.

This chain links TRBV27 with TRBJ1-1; 7 bases match TRBD1. The CDR3 has 16 residues. CDR1 and CDR2 from the germline V gene are MNHEY and SMNVEV (reference sequence). V lost 5 bases to trimming and J lost 1 base; unmatched junction nucleotides: 10. This CDR3 reads CASSPRPTGRNTEAFF. CDR3 sequence (DNA): TGTGCCAGCAGTCCTCGACCGACAGGGAGGAACACTGAAGCTTTCTTT.

As DNA, the CDR3 is TGTGCCTGGAGTGTATCGGGGTATGGCACCGGGGAGCTGTTTTTT. As protein: CAWSVSGYGTGELFF. The chain carries TRBV30 and TRBJ2-2, with D perhaps matching TRBD2 (5 bases). Trimming took 0 bases from V and 4 from J, leaving 12 bases between them. Germline-derived CDR1 and CDR2 are GTSNPN and SVGIG (reference sequence). CDR3 size: 15 residues.